This TCR beta chain was identified in a study of blood T cell repertoires in COVID-19. As for the study in general: Sites across the United States, Italy and Spain contributed samples from acute and convalescent COVID-19. T cells, B-cell-depleted T cells, or PBMCs provided the cDNA or gDNA that served as material.

Trimming shortened V by 1 base and J by 7 bases, and 12 bases separated the two germline ends. The CDR3 spans 15 residues. Germline V gene sequence: CDR1 SGHNT, CDR2 YYREEE (reference sequence). In the original analysis: Estimated nucleated cell counts came from reference gene primer amplification. Repertoires were generated with immunoSEQ multiplex PCR, while TCRdb's copy carries only in-frame clones and drops some. For V, J and clone size, that table is used; D and trimming come from the DNA. The sample gives more than 70,000 clones, 86% of which show up once; 20% to 25% is in the top ten. The chain is built from TRBV5-4 and TRBJ1-6; a weak D match, TRBD1 (6 bases). The sequenced sample was peripheral blood. This TCR derives from a woman of 80 years or more in a cohort sampled during active or convalescent COVID-19. The CDR3 region is CASSLWGRNNSPLHF. The DNA of the CDR3 is TGTGCCAGCAGCTTGTGGGGGCGGAACAATTCACCCCTCCACTTT.